This T cell receptor beta chain appears in the sequencing data of a study of cytomegalovirus exposure and HLA in healthy donors. 13 Jbeta primers and 60 Vbeta primers were used for the PCR. Measured with immunoSEQ multiplex PCR; TCRdb has only the in-frame clones, and not every one. The sample lists 150,000 to 250,000 clones, 82% occurring once. To note about this clone: Its antigen is unidentified.

The CDR3 sequence is 13 residues long. V was pared by 5 bases and J by 3 bases, with 4 bases of the junction left unmatched. Per germline, CDR1 MNHEY and CDR2 SMNVEV (reference sequence). Broader study findings: Among TCR beta chains, those listed as cytomegalovirus-associated numbered fewer than 200.

The chain couples TRBV27 to TRBJ2-7, with 7 bases that match TRBD1. The TCR sequence derives from a boy aged 2 to 10 in good health and CMV-seronegative. What was sequenced was PBMCs. Here the CDR3 DNA reads TGTGCCAGCAGTAGACAGGGAATCTACGAGCAGTACTTC. Translating gives CASSRQGIYEQYF.